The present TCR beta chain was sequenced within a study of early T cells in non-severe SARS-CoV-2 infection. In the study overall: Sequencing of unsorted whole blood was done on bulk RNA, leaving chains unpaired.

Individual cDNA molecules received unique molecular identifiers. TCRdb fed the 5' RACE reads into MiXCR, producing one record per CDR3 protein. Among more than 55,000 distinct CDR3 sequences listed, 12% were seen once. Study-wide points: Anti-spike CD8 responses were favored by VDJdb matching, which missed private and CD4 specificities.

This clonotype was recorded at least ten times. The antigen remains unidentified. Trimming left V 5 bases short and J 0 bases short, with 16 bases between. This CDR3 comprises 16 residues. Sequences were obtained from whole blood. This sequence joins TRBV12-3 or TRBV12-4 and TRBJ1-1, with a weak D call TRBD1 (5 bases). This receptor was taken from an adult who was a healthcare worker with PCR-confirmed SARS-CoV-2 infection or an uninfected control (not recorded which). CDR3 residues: CASSTIWGTMNTEAFF. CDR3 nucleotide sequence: TGTGCCAGCAGTACTATATGGGGCACCATGAACACTGAAGCTTTCTTT.